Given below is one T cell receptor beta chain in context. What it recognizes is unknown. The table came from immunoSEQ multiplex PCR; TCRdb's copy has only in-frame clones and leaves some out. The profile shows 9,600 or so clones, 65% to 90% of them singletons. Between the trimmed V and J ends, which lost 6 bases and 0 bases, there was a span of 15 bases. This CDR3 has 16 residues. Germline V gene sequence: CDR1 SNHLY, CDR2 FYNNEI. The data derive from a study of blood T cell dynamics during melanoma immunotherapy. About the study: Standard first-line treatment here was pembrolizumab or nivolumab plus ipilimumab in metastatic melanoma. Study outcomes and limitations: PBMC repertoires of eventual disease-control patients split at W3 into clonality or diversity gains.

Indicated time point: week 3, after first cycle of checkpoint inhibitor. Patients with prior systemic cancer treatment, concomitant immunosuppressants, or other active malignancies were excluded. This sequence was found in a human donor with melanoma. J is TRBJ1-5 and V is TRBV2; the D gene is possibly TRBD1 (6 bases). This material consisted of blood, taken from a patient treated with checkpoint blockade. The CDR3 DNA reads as TGTGCCAGCAGCGATTCCGGACAGACTAGCAATCAGCCCCAGCATTTT. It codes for CASSDSGQTSNQPQHF.